The 22 T cell receptor beta chains below were found in one sample sequenced in a study of CD8+CD57+ T cells in acquired aplastic anemia (dated by TCRdb to 2017 to 2018). The listed sequencing device is Illumina HiSeq 2000. TCR beta VDJ combination and CDR3 sequence profiling used genomic DNA as the template. TCRdb reran the public reads through fastp at Q25 and MiXCR, keeping productive beta chains. CDR3 protein sequences are deduplicated, and each keeps its most common genes and DNA. Counted in this sample were 200,000 or so distinct CDR3 sequences; less than 60% of them appeared once. The ten largest make up about 20% of the sample. Expansion of CD8+CD57+ cells had been shown by flow cytometry in the patients chosen for sequencing. The sequenced sample was sorted CD4+, CD8+, or CD8+CD57+ T cells (not recorded which) from PBMCs. These TCRs come from a human donor with aplastic anemia.

The V and J genes are TRBV15 and TRBJ1-4, with D maybe TRBD1 (6 bases). Trimming removed 4 bases from V and 7 bases from J, with 13 bases in between. The CDR3 covers 14 residues. Germline V lookup: CDR1 LNHNV, CDR2 YYDKDF (reference sequence). The CDR3 coding sequence is TGTGCCACCAGCACCTCTGGACAGACTGAAAAACTGTTTTTT. Translated, it gives CATSTSGQTEKLFF.

This clonotype appeared many times. The chain employs TRBV30 and TRBJ2-5; 10 bases agree with TRBD2. V was clipped by 3 bases and J by 5 bases; unmatched bases: 6. Germline-derived CDR1 and CDR2 are GTSNPN and SVGIG (reference sequence). This CDR3 has 14 amino acids. CDR3 DNA: TGTGCCTGGAGGGTTAGCGGGGGGTGGGAGACCCAGTACTTC. Translation: CAWRVSGGWETQYF.

This clonotype was counted between two and nine times. The chain couples TRBV19 to TRBJ2-5; 8 bases map to TRBD1. The germline gives CDR1 LNHDA, CDR2 SQIVND (reference sequence). V dropped 5 bases and J dropped 3; count of bases not matched to a gene: 2. This CDR3 is built from 13 residues. The CDR3 spells CASSRTGKETQYF. The CDR3 DNA reads TGTGCCAGTAGTCGGACAGGGAAAGAGACCCAGTACTTC.

This sequence joins TRBV6-1 and TRBJ2-2; 8 bases map to TRBD1. V shed 7 bases and J 3 bases; nucleotides not matched to a gene: 7. This CDR3 comprises 15 residues. CDR1 MNHNS and CDR2 SASEGT come from the germline V gene. The CDR3 loop reads CASIRTGTYTGELFF. CDR3 nucleotides: TGTGCCAGCATCAGGACAGGGACTTACACCGGGGAGCTGTTTTTT.

V usage is TRBV24-1 and J usage is TRBJ2-7; unclear D gene. The CDR3 has 12 amino acids. The V gene lost 11 bases and the J gene lost 3 bases, with 13 bases spanning the gap. Germline assignment: CDR1 KGHDR and CDR2 SFDVKD. The CDR3 DNA reads as TGTGCCAGCGCGCGTGGGTTCTACGAGCAGTACTTC. Protein: CASARGFYEQYF.

This clonotype was counted ten times or more. The chain has TRBV9 and TRBJ1-4; 7 nucleotides match TRBD1. The V and J ends lost 6 bases and 2 bases, in that order; junction bases with no gene match: 7. The germline gives CDR1 SGDLS, CDR2 YYNGEE. This CDR3 spans 15 amino acids. The CDR3 sequence: CASTRTGQTNEKLFF. For the CDR3, the DNA is TGTGCCAGCACCAGAACGGGACAGACTAATGAAAAACTGTTTTTT.

Remarks on this clonotype: This may be a read error: a much more frequent sequence differs by one nucleotide. The rearrangement uses TRBV6-5 and TRBJ1-2, with 7 bases aligning to TRBD1. The CDR3 consists of 15 residues. Per the germline V gene, CDR1 is MNHEY and CDR2 is SVGAGI. CDR3 coding DNA: TGTGCCAACAGTTACGGGACAGTCTACGCCTCTGGCTACACCTTC. Protein product: CANSYGTVYASGYTF.

This clonotype was counted many times. The chain recombines TRBV11-2 with TRBJ2-7; D is tentatively TRBD1 or TRBD2 (5 bases each). The germline V gene has CDR1 SGHAT and CDR2 FQNNGV. The CDR3 has 13 residues. The V gene lost 0 bases and the J gene lost 6 bases, with 9 bases spanning the gap. The CDR3 DNA reads TGTGCCAGCAGCTTAGATCTGAGGGGCGAGCAGTACTTC. It codes for CASSLDLRGEQYF.

Regarding this clonotype: Germline is not matched at one junction end, which may reflect a read error. The chain couples TRBV10-3 to TRBJ2-1, with 8 bases identical to TRBD1. The length of the CDR3 is 13 residues. CDR1 is ENHRY and CDR2 is SYGVKD in the germline V gene. Written as DNA, the CDR3 is TGTGCCAGCAGTGGACAGGGTTACAATGAGCAGTTCTTC. It translates to CASSGQGYNEQFF.

This clonotype was seen ten or more times. CDR3 nucleotide sequence: TGTGCCAGCAGCCTACCCGGTCTAGCGGGGGGGCACGAGCAGTACTTC. As protein: CASSLPGLAGGHEQYF. The genes are TRBV5-6 and TRBJ2-7; 12 bases match TRBD2. CDR1 and CDR2 (germline): SGHDT, YYEEEE. The CDR3 has 16 amino acids. Germline trimming cut 4 bases from V and 5 bases from J; bases unmatched to any gene: 10.

The CDR3 sequence is CASSSPGQGIYEQYF. CDR3 in DNA: TGTGCCAGCAGCTCACCGGGACAGGGGATCTACGAGCAGTACTTC. J is TRBJ2-7 and V is TRBV9; TRBD1 agrees at 10 bases. Unmatched junction bases numbered 7, after V lost 4 bases and J lost 3 bases. Germline V lookup: CDR1 SGDLS, CDR2 YYNGEE. This CDR3 comprises 15 residues. Full variable domain (outside the CDR3, taken from reference TRBV9 and TRBJ2-7): DSGVTQTPKHLITATGQRVTLRCSPRSGDLSVYWYQQSLDQGLQFLIQYYNGEERAKGNILERFSAQQFPDLHSELNLSSLELGDSALYFCASSSPGQGIYEQYFGPGTRLTVT.

V usage is TRBV7-3 and J usage is TRBJ2-7; D remains ambiguous. The ends were cut back, 6 bases at V and 6 bases at J, with 12 bases in the middle. The CDR3 spans 12 residues. From germline, CDR1 is SGHTA and CDR2 FQGTGA. The CDR3 spells CASSLTLSEQYF. CDR3 DNA: TGTGCCAGCAGTCTGACCCTGAGCGAGCAGTACTTC. The full variable domain, rest sourced from reference TRBV7-3 and TRBJ2-7, is GAGVSQTPSNKVTEKGKYVELRCDPISGHTALYWYRQSLGQGPEFLIYFQGTGAADDSGLPNDRFFAVRPEGSVSTLKIQRTERGDSAVYLCASSLTLSEQYFGPGTRLTVT.

This clonotype was picked up a small number of times. The chain carries TRBV19 and TRBJ2-6, with 7 bases fitting TRBD1. The CDR3 covers 14 residues. After removal of 5 bases from V and 4 bases from J, the junction contained 2 bases not matched to a gene. Germline V CDR1 and CDR2: LNHDA, SQIVND (reference sequence). The CDR3 region is CASSQQGGANVLTF. The CDR3 nucleotides are TGTGCCAGTAGTCAACAGGGGGGGGCCAACGTCCTGACTTTC.

The chain carries TRBV10-2 and TRBJ1-2; 8 nucleotides align to TRBD1. Germline CDR1 and CDR2: WSHSY and SAAADI. V dropped 6 bases and J dropped 2; count of bases not matched to a gene: 2. The CDR3 is 13 amino acids. The CDR3 protein is CASRQGVNYGYTF. The DNA of the CDR3 is TGCGCCAGCAGACAGGGGGTAAACTATGGCTACACCTTC.

This clonotype was observed at least ten times. The rearrangement uses TRBV7-2 and TRBJ1-5; D perhaps matches TRBD1 (5 bases). V lost 2 bases and J 5 bases, leaving 7 bases between the germline ends. The germline V gene encodes CDR1 SGHTA and CDR2 FQGNSA. The CDR3 runs 13 residues. The CDR3 loop reads CASSLTRDQPQHF. The CDR3 bases are TGTGCCAGCAGCTTAACCAGGGATCAGCCCCAGCATTTT. Together with reference TRBV7-2 and TRBJ1-5, the CDR3 gives the full variable domain: GAGVSQSPSNKVTEKGKDVELRCDPISGHTALYWYRQSLGQGLEFLIYFQGNSAPDKSGLPSDRFSAERTGGSVSTLTIQRTQQEDSAVYLCASSLTRDQPQHFGDGTRLSIL.

This rearrangement joins TRBV10-3 to TRBJ2-7; perhaps D is TRBD1 or TRBD2 (5 bases each). The V end was cut by 2 bases, the J end by 2 bases, with 10 bases between. The CDR3 is made up of 14 amino acids. Germline V gene data show CDR1 as ENHRY and CDR2 as SYGVKD. The CDR3 loop is CAISEGDGPYEQYF. CDR3 nucleotide sequence: TGTGCCATCAGTGAGGGGGACGGTCCCTACGAGCAGTACTTC.

The genes are TRBV19 and TRBJ2-1; possible D gene TRBD2, 6 bases. The V end was cut by 8 bases, the J end by 5 bases, with 22 bases between. There are 16 residues in the CDR3. Germline assignment: CDR1 LNHDA and CDR2 SQIVND (reference sequence). CDR3 coding DNA: TGTGCCAGTGGGGTAGCGGTCGCCGGGACGGACAATGAGCAGTTCTTC. Its translation is CASGVAVAGTDNEQFF.

This clonotype was detected ten times or more. The J gene is TRBJ2-1, the V gene TRBV12-3 or TRBV12-4; 7 bases fit TRBD2. Trimming removed 8 bases from V and 3 bases from J; junction bases left unmatched: 10. The CDR3 extends over 15 amino acids. The CDR3, as DNA: TGTGCCAGCTCCTTGCCAATAGCGGGCTACAATGAGCAGTTCTTC. This codes for CASSLPIAGYNEQFF.

This clonotype came up many times. V usage is TRBV3-1 and J usage is TRBJ1-6, with no clear D. This CDR3 is 16 amino acids long. V lost 2 bases and J 5 bases, leaving 13 bases between the germline ends. Germline values: CDR1 LGHDT, CDR2 YNNKEL (reference sequence). The CDR3 spells CASSQIGPRHNSPLHF. CDR3 DNA sequence: TGTGCCAGCAGCCAAATCGGGCCCCGACATAATTCACCCCTCCACTTT.

This clonotype appeared many times. The chain couples TRBV19 to TRBJ2-5, with D perhaps matching TRBD1 (6 bases). CDR1 LNHDA and CDR2 SQIVND come from the germline V gene (reference sequence). The CDR3 spans 14 residues. The V gene lost 5 bases and the J gene lost 4 bases, with 14 bases spanning the gap. CDR3 protein: CASSFSGERETQYF. The DNA for the CDR3 is TGTGCCAGTAGTTTCTCAGGGGAACGAGAGACCCAGTACTTC.

Ten or more counts support this clonotype. The J gene is TRBJ1-2, the V gene TRBV20-1, with 8 bases lining up with TRBD1. Looked up from germline, CDR1 is DFQATT and CDR2 is SNEGSKA (reference sequence). CDR3 length equals 14 residues. The V gene end was trimmed by 2 bases and the J gene end by 6 bases; junction bases not matched to a gene: 8. CDR3 DNA sequence: TGCAGTGCTAGATCAGACAGGGGTGTTGATGGCTACACCTTC. Its protein product is CSARSDRGVDGYTF.

This clonotype showed up many times. J is TRBJ1-2 and V is TRBV6-5; no definite D call. The CDR3 totals 15 residues. The germline CDR1 and CDR2 sequences are MNHEY and SVGAGI. The ends were cut back, 6 bases at V and 0 bases at J, with 14 bases in the middle. The CDR3 spells CASSPLLTANYGYTF. CDR3 nucleotide sequence: TGTGCCAGCAGCCCCTTACTCACGGCTAACTATGGCTACACCTTC.